The T cell receptor (beta chain) described here comes from a study of cytomegalovirus exposure and HLA in healthy donors. Notes on the study in general: Most sequenced TCRs were rare (though some public TCRs occurred in many donors). For cytomegalovirus status, the classifier reportedly gave diagnoses with high specificity and sensitivity.

Details on this clone: The antigen is undetermined.

Germline loops: CDR1 SQVTM, CDR2 ANQGSEA. With 6 bases clipped from V and 4 bases from J, the junction kept 6 bases outside the gene matches. There are 13 residues in the CDR3. Measured with immunoSEQ multiplex PCR; TCRdb has only the in-frame clones, and not every one. The data show approximately 280,000 clones, 85% to 90% seen once. Sequencing input: PBMCs. This TCR was recovered from a woman under 30 in good health and CMV-seronegative. The chain has TRBV29-1 and TRBJ1-1; TRBD1 aligns across 9 bases. The CDR3, as DNA: TGCAGCGTGGGGACAGGGAAGGGCACTGAAGCTTTCTTT. Translation gives CSVGTGKGTEAFF.